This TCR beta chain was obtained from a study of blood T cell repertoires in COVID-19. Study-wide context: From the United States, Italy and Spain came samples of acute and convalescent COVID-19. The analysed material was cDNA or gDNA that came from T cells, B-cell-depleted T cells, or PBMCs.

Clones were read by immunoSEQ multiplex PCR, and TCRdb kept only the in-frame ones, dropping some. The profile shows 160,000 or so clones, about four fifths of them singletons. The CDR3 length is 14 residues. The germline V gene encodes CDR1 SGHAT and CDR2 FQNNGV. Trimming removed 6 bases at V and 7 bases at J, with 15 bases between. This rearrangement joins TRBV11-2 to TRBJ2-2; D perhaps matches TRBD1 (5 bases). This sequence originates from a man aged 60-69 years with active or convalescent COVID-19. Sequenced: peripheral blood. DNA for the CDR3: TGTGCCAGCAGTTCGCAGGGTACGGACGGGGAGCTGTTTTTT. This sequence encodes CASSSQGTDGELFF.